This T cell receptor beta chain was sequenced during a study of PD-L1 blockade in urothelial cancer listed by TCRdb under 2017. In the study overall: All patients started therapy around 2014 and received atezolizumab 1,200 mg intravenously every 3 weeks. Pretreatment blood TCR-seq was available for about 30 patients, at least one posttreatment blood collection was obtained for approximately 25 patients, and tumor TCR-seq was available for approximately 25 patients. Pretreatment tumor samples and matched peripheral blood, collected serially before and after atezolizumab treatment, underwent TCR sequencing. In the same patients, whole exome sequencing and RNA sequencing of pretreatment tumors were performed in addition to TCR sequencing. Durable clinical benefit meant progression-free survival longer than 6 months, and TCR features were also tested against progression-free and overall survival. Blood samples were analyzed at 3 weeks after treatment start (second dose) and at 6 weeks after treatment start. Patients had an ECOG performance status of 0 or 1 and had received between 0 and 3 prior chemotherapy regimens. Twenty-five of 29 patients were identified as males with urothelial cancer of bladder origin, and a prior smoking history was reported by 18 of 29 patients. Blood samples gave median yields of around 140,000 T cells and approximately 80,000 unique TCRs, along with a median clonality of around 0.075. Durable clinical benefit was achieved by nine patients but not by the remaining 20. An exploratory multi-omic analysis was conducted of the somatic, immune and clinical correlates of response to PD-L1 blockade with atezolizumab in urothelial cancer.

What the research found in general, with its limitations: At 3 weeks after the start of treatment, tumor-associated TCR clones in peripheral blood had expanded more in patients with durable benefit (n of about 22, p = 0.022). Improved progression-free and overall survival was associated with having pretreatment peripheral blood TCR clonality below the median. Because the sample size was small (n of about 30) and many of the analyses were exploratory, the results are meant to be hypothesis-generating.

Comment on this clone: Its antigen is currently not known. Nothing much larger sits one base from this clone, and base qualities are not available.

A cohort of approximately 31 patients with locally advanced or metastatic urothelial carcinoma, treated at Memorial Sloan Kettering on a trial protocol, was included. Peripheral blood mononuclear cells were collected pretreatment and during treatment, with between 1 and 8 total time points per patient. The Qiagen DNeasy Blood extraction kit was used to purify genomic DNA from total PBMCs and from tumor samples. PBMCs were collected pretreatment and during treatment, and were isolated and stored as previously described. The CDR3 sequence holds 15 residues, the cysteine and phenylalanine included. Only the CDR3 region is kept as DNA, spanning 45 bases read in frame from base 1. Reading the germline V gene gives CDR1 MNHNS and CDR2 SASEGT. The V end gives up 1 base and the J end 6 bases, leaving 7 bases in the junction not matched to a gene. Synthetic TCR analog templates were spiked into each PCR so that absolute template abundance could be estimated from read counts. TCRbeta CDR3 regions were amplified from genomic DNA with bias-controlled V and J gene primers using the immunoSEQ assay. Rearranged TCRbeta segments were sequenced at approximately 20X coverage. Concerning the study's data processing: Sequencing errors were corrected by clustering, and CDR3s were annotated against IMGT so that V, D and J genes could be assigned. Only productive TCRbeta rearrangements were used in downstream analyses, excluding out-of-frame or stop-codon sequences. Clonality was calculated as one minus the Shannon entropy normalized by the log of the number of unique productive sequences. Clones differing between time points or between blood and tumor were identified by Fisher's exact test with Benjamini-Hochberg correction at adjusted p below 0.01. The source is immuneACCESS, and TCRdb retained only in-frame sequences with V and J called. Part of the clones is not carried over; for the studies checked, unresolved V genes explain less than half of this, and the remainder is unexplained. From that table come the V and J calls and clone size; the DNA was used to work out D and trimming. The sample table lists roughly 74,000 clones, around 90% of them with a count of one. Roughly 5.7% of the sample is held by the ten biggest clonotypes.

The clonotype comes from a woman aged 70 to 79 with urothelial cancer. This chain joins TRBV6-1 to TRBJ1-2, with TRBD1 identical over 8 junction bases. The starting material was PBMCs, obtained around atezolizumab (anti-PD-L1) treatment. This receptor carries the CDR3 CASSEGPGGFNGYTF. The base sequence is TGTGCCAGCAGTGAAGGTCCAGGGGGCTTTAATGGCTACACCTTC.